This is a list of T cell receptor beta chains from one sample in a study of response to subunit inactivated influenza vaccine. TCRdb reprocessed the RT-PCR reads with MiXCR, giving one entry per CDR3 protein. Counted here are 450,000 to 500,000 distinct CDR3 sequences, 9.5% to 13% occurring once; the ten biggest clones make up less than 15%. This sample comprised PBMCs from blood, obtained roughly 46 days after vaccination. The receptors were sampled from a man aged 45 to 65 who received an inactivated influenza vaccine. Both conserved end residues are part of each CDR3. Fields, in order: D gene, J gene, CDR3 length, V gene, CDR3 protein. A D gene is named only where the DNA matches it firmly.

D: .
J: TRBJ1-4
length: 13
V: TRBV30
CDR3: CAWKNGKFEKLFF

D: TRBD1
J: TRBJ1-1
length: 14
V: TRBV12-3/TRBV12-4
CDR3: CASSQLRQGAGTFF

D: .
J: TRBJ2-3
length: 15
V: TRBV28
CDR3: CASSLPAASTDTQYF

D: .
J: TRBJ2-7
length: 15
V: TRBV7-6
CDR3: CASSVGTAGAYEQYF

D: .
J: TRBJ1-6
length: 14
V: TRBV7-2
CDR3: CASSLGLNNSPLHF

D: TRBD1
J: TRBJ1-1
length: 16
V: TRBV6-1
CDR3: CASNKRTGSMNTEAFF

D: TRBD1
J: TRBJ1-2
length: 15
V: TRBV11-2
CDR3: CASSLGWGQVGGYTF

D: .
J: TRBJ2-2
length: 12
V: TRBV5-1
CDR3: CASSPDPGELFF

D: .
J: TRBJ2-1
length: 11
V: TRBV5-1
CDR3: CASSLENEQFF

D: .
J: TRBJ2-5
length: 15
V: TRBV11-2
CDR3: CASSLAVTVQETQYF

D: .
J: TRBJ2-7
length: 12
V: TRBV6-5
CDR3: CASSGGAYEQYF

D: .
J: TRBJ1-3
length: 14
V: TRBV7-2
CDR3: CASSLDHRGNTIYF

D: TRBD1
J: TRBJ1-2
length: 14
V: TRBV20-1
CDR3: CSAKVGTVVRGYTF

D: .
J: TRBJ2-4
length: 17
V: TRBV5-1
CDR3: CASSLFGLSEVKNIQYF

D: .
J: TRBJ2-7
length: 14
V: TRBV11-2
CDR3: CASSLRMVPYEQYF

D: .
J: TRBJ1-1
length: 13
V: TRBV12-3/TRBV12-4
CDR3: CASRAHGDAEAFF

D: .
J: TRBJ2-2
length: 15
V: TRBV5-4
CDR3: CASSLGVSSTGELFF

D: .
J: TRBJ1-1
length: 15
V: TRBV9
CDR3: CASSEEGGVNTEAFF

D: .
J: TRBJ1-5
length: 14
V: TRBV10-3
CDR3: CAISSGAGNQPQHF

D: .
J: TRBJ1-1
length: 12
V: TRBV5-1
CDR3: CASRRGDTEAFF

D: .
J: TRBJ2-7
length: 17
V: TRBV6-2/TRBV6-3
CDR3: CASSSLGRKRPSYEQYF

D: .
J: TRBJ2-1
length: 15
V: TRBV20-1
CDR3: CSGGGWARSSNEQFF

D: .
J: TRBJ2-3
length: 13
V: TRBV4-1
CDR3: CASSQDVTDTQYF

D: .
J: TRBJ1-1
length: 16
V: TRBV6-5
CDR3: CASSYSNQRLNTEAFF

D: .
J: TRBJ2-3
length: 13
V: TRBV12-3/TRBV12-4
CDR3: CASSYGGADTQYF

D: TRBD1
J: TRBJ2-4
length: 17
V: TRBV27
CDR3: CASSFLSGTGNGLVQYF

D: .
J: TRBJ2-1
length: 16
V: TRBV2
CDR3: CATTEDGRERYNEQFF

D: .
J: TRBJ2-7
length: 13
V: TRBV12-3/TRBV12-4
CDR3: CASSLWAGYEQYF